This T cell receptor (beta chain) emerged from a study of tumor and adjacent non-tumor tissue in lung cancer. Study-level findings and limits: Compared with tumor, normal lung showed significantly lower TCR diversity.

This sample's RNA came from whole unsorted tissue. Newly diagnosed lung cancer patients had thoracic surgery in China, August–late 2014, without prior chemotherapy. CDR3 length: 15 amino acids. Germline V gives CDR1 SGHNT, CDR2 YYREEE (reference sequence). In regard to this clonotype: Antigen: not known. One end of the junction does not line up with germline, which may come from a read error.

The library came from three nested PCR rounds adapted from ARM-PCR protocols. TCRdb reprocessed the multiplex PCR reads via MiXCR and lists one record per CDR3 protein. Of about 93,000 distinct CDR3 sequences listed, about 66% are singletons. This clonotype was sampled from a man aged 60-69 years with non-small cell lung cancer. The sequenced material came from lung tumor tissue. V is TRBV5-4 and J is TRBJ2-3; 10 bases agree with TRBD1. The CDR3, as DNA: TGTGTCAGCAGCTTTCCCGGGACAGGGGTGGATACGCAGTATTTC. It yields the protein CVSSFPGTGVDTQYF. Full variable domain (remainder filled in from reference TRBV5-4 and TRBJ2-3): ETGVTQSPTHLIKTRGQQVTLRCSSQSGHNTVSWYQQALGQGPQFIFQYYREEENGRGNFPPRFSGLQFPNYSSELNVNALELDDSALYLCVSSFPGTGVDTQYFGPGTRLTVL.